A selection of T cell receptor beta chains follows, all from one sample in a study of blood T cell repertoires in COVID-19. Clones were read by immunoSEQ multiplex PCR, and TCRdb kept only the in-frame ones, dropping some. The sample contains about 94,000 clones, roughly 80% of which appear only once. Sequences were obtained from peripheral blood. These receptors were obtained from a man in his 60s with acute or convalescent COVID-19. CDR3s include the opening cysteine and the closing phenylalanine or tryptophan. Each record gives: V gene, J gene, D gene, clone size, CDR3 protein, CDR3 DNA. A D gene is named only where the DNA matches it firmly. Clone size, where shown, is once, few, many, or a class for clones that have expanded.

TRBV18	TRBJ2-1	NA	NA	CASSLRTDNNEQFF	TGTGCCAGCTCACTTAGGACAGATAACAATGAGCAGTTCTTC
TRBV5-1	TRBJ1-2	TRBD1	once	CASSSDPTGGRNGYTF	TGCGCCAGCAGCTCTGACCCAACAGGGGGCAGGAATGGCTACACCTTC
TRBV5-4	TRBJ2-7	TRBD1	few	CASSGGTGGYEQYF	TGTGCCAGCAGCGGGGGGACAGGGGGCTACGAGCAGTACTTC
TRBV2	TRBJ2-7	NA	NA	CASQSGYYEQYF	TGTGCCAGCCAATCAGGGTACTACGAGCAGTACTTC
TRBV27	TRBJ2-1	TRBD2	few	CATRGGSYNEQFF	TGTGCGACGCGGGGGGGCTCCTACAATGAGCAGTTCTTC
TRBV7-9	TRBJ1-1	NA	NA	CASSSLGAGNTEAFF	TGTGCCAGCAGTTCCCTGGGAGCCGGGAACACTGAAGCTTTCTTT
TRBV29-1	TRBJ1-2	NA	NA	CSVESPQGGYTF	TGCAGCGTTGAAAGTCCTCAGGGAGGCTACACCTTC
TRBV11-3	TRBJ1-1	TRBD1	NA	CASSIGTGSEAFF	TGTGCCAGCAGCATAGGGACAGGGTCTGAAGCTTTCTTT
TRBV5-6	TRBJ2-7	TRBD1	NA	CASSPPHYRGEQYF	TGTGCCAGCAGCCCACCACATTACAGGGGCGAGCAGTACTTC
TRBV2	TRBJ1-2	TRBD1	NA	CASSDLGQGLHYGYTF	TGTGCCAGCAGTGATCTAGGACAGGGTCTACACTATGGCTACACCTTC
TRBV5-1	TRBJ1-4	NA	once	CASSLGATNEKLFF	TGCGCCAGCAGCTTAGGGGCAACTAATGAAAAACTGTTTTTT
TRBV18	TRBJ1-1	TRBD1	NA	CASSPQGADPSVMTFF	TGTGCCAGCTCACCACAGGGGGCGGATCCCTCGGTTATGACGTTCTTT
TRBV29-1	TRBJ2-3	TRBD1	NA	CSVEGVAGQGARTDTQYF	TGCAGCGTTGAAGGGGTGGCGGGACAGGGGGCTCGGACAGATACGCAGTATTTT
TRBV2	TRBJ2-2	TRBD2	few	CASSESVAGGPNTGELFF	TGTGCCAGCAGTGAATCCGTAGCGGGGGGTCCGAACACCGGGGAGCTGTTTTTT
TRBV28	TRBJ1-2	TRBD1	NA	CASSVEGALKGYGYTF	TGTGCCAGCAGCGTGGAGGGGGCGCTCAAGGGCTATGGCTACACCTTC
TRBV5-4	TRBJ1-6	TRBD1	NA	CASSIGTGNNSPLHF	TGTGCCAGCAGCATCGGGACAGGGAATAATTCACCCCTCCACTTT
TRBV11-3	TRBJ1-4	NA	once	CASSLDESGDTNEKLFF	TGTGCCAGCAGCTTAGATGAGTCAGGCGATACTAATGAAAAACTGTTTTTT
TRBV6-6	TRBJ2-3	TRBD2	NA	CASSRTPGLAPTDTQYF	TGTGCCAGCAGTCGGACCCCGGGACTAGCTCCGACAGATACGCAGTATTTT
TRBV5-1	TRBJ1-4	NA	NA	CASSSRSETNEKLFF	TGCGCCAGCAGCTCCCGGAGTGAAACTAATGAAAAACTGTTTTTT
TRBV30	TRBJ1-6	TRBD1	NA	CALSGTGGSPLHF	TGTGCCTTGTCCGGGACAGGGGGTTCACCCCTCCACTTT
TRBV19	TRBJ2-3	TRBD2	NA	CASSILGTSGATDTQYF	TGTGCCAGTAGTATTTTAGGGACTAGCGGGGCCACAGATACGCAGTATTTT
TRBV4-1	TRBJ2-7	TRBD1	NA	CASSLRQGSSYEQYF	TGCGCCAGCAGCCTACGACAGGGGTCCTCCTACGAGCAGTACTTC
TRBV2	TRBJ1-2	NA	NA	CASREGINYGYTF	TGTGCCAGCAGGGAGGGGATTAACTATGGCTACACCTTC
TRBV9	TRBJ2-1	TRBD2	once	CASSVEVGTRRNEQFF	TGTGCCAGCAGCGTAGAAGTGGGGACTAGGCGCAATGAGCAGTTCTTC
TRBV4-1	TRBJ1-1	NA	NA	CASSQDPGLGLNTEAFF	TGCGCCAGCAGCCAAGACCCAGGTTTAGGTCTGAACACTGAAGCTTTCTTT
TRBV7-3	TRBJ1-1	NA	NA	CASSLVGNTEAFF	TGTGCCAGCAGCTTAGTCGGGAACACTGAAGCTTTCTTT
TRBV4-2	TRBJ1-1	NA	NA	CASSQVTANTEAFF	TGTGCCAGCAGCCAAGTCACAGCGAACACTGAAGCTTTCTTT
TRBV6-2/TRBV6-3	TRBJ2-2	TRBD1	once	CASSSSRGLTGELFF	TGTGCCAGCAGTTCCAGCAGGGGGCTAACCGGGGAGCTGTTTTTT
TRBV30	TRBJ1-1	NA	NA	CAWSVQSNTEAFF	TGTGCCTGGAGTGTTCAATCGAACACTGAAGCTTTCTTT
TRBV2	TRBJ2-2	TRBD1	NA	CASEGAGLTLTYTGELFF	TGTGCCAGCGAGGGGGCAGGATTGACCTTAACCTACACCGGGGAGCTGTTTTTT
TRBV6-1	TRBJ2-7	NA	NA	CASSETGLSYEQYF	TGTGCCAGCAGTGAAACAGGGCTCTCCTACGAGCAGTACTTC
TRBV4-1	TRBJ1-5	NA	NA	CASSQDGRGQPQHF	TGCGCCAGCAGCCAAGATGGCCGGGGTCAGCCCCAGCATTTT
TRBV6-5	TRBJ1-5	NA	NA	CASSYRGHQPQHF	TGTGCCAGCAGTTACCGGGGTCACCAGCCCCAGCATTTT
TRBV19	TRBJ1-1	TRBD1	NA	CASSTIRRDRGPSTEAFF	TGTGCCAGTAGTACTATCAGACGGGACAGGGGACCGTCTACTGAAGCTTTCTTT
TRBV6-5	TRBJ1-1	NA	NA	CASASGNTEAFF	TGTGCCAGCGCTTCAGGTAACACTGAAGCTTTCTTT
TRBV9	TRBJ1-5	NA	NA	CASSVDGGDNQPQHF	TGTGCCAGCAGCGTAGACGGGGGGGACAATCAGCCCCAGCATTTT
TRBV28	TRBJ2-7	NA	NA	CASTGPTYEQYF	TGTGCCAGCACAGGGCCCACCTACGAGCAGTACTTC
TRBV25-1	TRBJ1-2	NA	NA	CASSVQASGGYTF	TGTGCCAGCAGTGTTCAGGCGTCGGGGGGCTACACCTTC